These 9 T cell receptor beta chains originate from one sample sequenced in a study of shared clonotypes between healthy human individuals (dated by TCRdb to 2018 to 2020). CD8 naive samples were obtained by positive selection for CCR7 among CD45RO-negative cells, yielding a CD45RA+CCR7+ population from which TemRA cells were excluded. The library was built by means of the immunoSEQ multiplex PCR assay. Imported from immuneACCESS, the table was reduced by TCRdb to in-frame sequences with V and J called. These copies leave out some clones; in studies compared against another copy, an unresolved V gene accounts for under half, and the cause of the remainder is not known. The sample records about 2.1 million clones, over 85% of which are singletons. Together, the top ten hold 1.5% to 2% of the sample. Material: naive CD8+ T cells from PBMCs. The cell subset or site label of this sample denotes: CD45RA+CCR7+. Source of these receptors: a man between 18 and 35 years old in good health. Some clones in this sample may be carry-over from other donors' samples.

The chain employs TRBV7-2 and TRBJ1-1, with D unresolved. The CDR3 is made up of 13 amino acids. Trimming removed 5 bases from V and 0 bases from J, with 7 bases in between. Germline CDR1 reads SGHTA; CDR2 reads FQGNSA. CDR3 in amino acids: CASSITMNTEAFF. Here the CDR3 DNA reads TGTGCCAGCAGCATTACCATGAACACTGAAGCTTTCTTT.

J is TRBJ2-7 and V is TRBV11-2, with unresolved D. Trimming left V 4 bases short and J 5 bases short, with 18 bases between. This CDR3 spans 15 amino acids. In germline, CDR1 is SGHAT, CDR2 FQNNGV. The CDR3 region has the DNA TGTGCCAGCAGCTACCTAGGTGGGGTTCGCAACGAGCAGTACTTC. Translation gives CASSYLGGVRNEQYF.

The rearrangement links TRBV6-4 to TRBJ2-1, with TRBD2 identical over 8 bases. CDR1 MRHNA and CDR2 SNTAGT come from the germline V gene. V gave up 0 bases and J gave up 10 bases; unmatched junction bases: 5. The CDR3 totals 14 residues. CDR3 protein: CASSDSLAGPEQFF. In DNA, the CDR3 is TGTGCCAGCAGTGACTCTCTAGCGGGCCCAGAGCAGTTCTTC.

The chain combines TRBV7-6 with TRBJ2-3, with 14 nucleotides matching TRBD2. Germline loops: CDR1 SGHVS, CDR2 FNYEAQ. This CDR3 has 20 residues. V shed 2 bases, J shed 2 bases, and the junction held 12 bases outside the gene matches. The CDR3 bases are TGTGCCAGCAGCTTAATGCGAGGGGGACTAGCGGGAGTCCACACAGATACGCAGTATTTT. Residues: CASSLMRGGLAGVHTDTQYF.

This CDR3 reads CASSKEQGPGNQPQHF. The CDR3 nucleotides are TGTGCCAGCAGCAAAGAACAGGGGCCCGGCAATCAGCCCCAGCATTTT. V usage is TRBV21-1 and J usage is TRBJ1-5; the table calls TRBD1, which could not be checked here. TRBV21-1 has pseudogene status. The CDR3 covers 16 residues.

The gene calls are TRBV27 and TRBJ2-7; D remains unclear. This CDR3 comprises 13 residues. V shed 8 bases and J shed 0 bases, with 11 bases lying between them. Germline V gene data show CDR1 as MNHEY and CDR2 as SMNVEV (reference sequence). In nucleotides, the CDR3 is TGTGCCAGCGCATTGAAGAGCTCCTACGAGCAGTACTTC. This encodes CASALKSSYEQYF.

About this clone itself: This sample includes further DNA sequences coding for the same CDR3. The chain employs TRBV7-2 and TRBJ2-7; either TRBD1 or TRBD2 may fit D (5 bases each). Deletions cut 4 bases from V and 4 bases from J, with 5 bases between. Per germline, CDR1 SGHTA and CDR2 FQGNSA. The CDR3 covers 11 residues. CDR3 nucleotides: TGTGCCAGCAGCTGGGGGTACGAGCAGTACTTC. Its protein product is CASSWGYEQYF. Full variable domain (rest looked up from reference TRBV7-2 and TRBJ2-7): GAGVSQSPSNKVTEKGKDVELRCDPISGHTALYWYRQSLGQGLEFLIYFQGNSAPDKSGLPSDRFSAERTGGSVSTLTIQRTQQEDSAVYLCASSWGYEQYFGPGTRLTVT.

This clone was seen many times. J is TRBJ2-2 and V is TRBV15; D unresolved. CDR1 is LNHNV and CDR2 is YYDKDF in the germline V gene (reference sequence). The CDR3 is 13 amino acids. The V gene lost 4 bases and the J gene lost 6 bases, with 9 bases spanning the gap. The CDR3 reads CATSIDWAGELFF. CDR3 nucleotides: TGTGCCACCAGCATAGATTGGGCCGGGGAGCTGTTTTTT.

As for this clone: This CDR3 is also generated by other DNA sequences in the sample. The chain is built from TRBV9 and TRBJ1-1, with D unclear. The germline gives CDR1 SGDLS, CDR2 YYNGEE. This CDR3 has 13 amino acids. V lost 0 bases and J lost 5, with 8 bases in between. CDR3 coding DNA: TGTGCCAGCAGCGTAGGGAGAACGACTGAAGCTTTCTTT. Translating it yields CASSVGRTTEAFF.